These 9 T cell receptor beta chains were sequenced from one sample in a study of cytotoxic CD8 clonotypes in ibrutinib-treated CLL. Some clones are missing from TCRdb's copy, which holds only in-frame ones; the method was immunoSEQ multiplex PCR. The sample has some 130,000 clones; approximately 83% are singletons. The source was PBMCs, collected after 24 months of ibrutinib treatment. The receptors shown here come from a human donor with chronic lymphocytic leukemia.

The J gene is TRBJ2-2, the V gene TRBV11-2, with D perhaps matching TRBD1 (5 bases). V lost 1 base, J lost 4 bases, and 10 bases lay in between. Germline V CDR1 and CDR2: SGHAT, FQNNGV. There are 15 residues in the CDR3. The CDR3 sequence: CASSLGTTFTGELFF. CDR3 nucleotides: TGTGCCAGCAGCTTAGGGACAACTTTCACCGGGGAGCTGTTTTTT.

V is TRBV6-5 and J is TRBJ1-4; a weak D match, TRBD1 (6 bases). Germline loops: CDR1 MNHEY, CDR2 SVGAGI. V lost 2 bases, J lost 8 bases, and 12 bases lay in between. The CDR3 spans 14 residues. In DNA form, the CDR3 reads TGTGCCAGCAGTTACGAGGGGGTGAGGGAAAAACTGTTTTTT. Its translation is CASSYEGVREKLFF.

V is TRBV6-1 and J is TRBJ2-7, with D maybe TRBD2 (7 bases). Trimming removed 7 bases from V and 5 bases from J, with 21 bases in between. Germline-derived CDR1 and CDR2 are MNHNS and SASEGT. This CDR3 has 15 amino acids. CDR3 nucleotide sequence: TGTGCCAGCATGACCCGTATCAGGGGAGGGGACGAGCAGTACTTC. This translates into CASMTRIRGGDEQYF.

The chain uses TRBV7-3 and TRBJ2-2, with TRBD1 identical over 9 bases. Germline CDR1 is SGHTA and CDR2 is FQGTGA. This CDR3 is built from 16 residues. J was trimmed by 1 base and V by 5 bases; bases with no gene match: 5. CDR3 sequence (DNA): TGTGCCAGCAGCCCCCGGGGACAGGGGAACACCGGGGAGCTGTTTTTT. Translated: CASSPRGQGNTGELFF. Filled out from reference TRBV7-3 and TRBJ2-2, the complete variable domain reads GAGVSQTPSNKVTEKGKYVELRCDPISGHTALYWYRQSLGQGPEFLIYFQGTGAADDSGLPNDRFFAVRPEGSVSTLKIQRTERGDSAVYLCASSPRGQGNTGELFFGEGSRLTVL.

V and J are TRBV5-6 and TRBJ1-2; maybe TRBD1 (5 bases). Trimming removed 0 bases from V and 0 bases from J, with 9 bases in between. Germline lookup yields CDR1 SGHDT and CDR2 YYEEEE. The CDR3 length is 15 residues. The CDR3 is CASSLERGANYGYTF. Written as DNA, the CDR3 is TGTGCCAGCAGCTTGGAGCGGGGGGCTAACTATGGCTACACCTTC.

The CDR3 bases are TGTGCCTGGAGCAAAACTAGCGGTGAGCAGTTCTTC. Its protein is CAWSKTSGEQFF. The chain recombines TRBV30 with TRBJ2-1, with 8 bases matching TRBD2. Germline-derived CDR1 and CDR2 are GTSNPN and SVGIG (reference sequence). The CDR3 sequence is 12 residues long. The J segment lost 9 bases and the V segment lost 3 bases, leaving 4 bases of the junction unmatched.

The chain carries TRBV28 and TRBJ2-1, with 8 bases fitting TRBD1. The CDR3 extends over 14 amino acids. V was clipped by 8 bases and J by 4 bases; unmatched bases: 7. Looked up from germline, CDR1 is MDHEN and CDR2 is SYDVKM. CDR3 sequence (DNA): TGTGCCAGCCAGGACAGGGTTGGATACAATGAGCAGTTCTTC. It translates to CASQDRVGYNEQFF.

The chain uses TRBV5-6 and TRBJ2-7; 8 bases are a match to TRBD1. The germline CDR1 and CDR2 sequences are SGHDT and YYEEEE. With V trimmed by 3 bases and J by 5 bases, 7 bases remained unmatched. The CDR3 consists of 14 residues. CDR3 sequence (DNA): TGTGCCAGCAGCTCCCGTGACAGGGGAAACGAGCAGTACTTC. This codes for CASSSRDRGNEQYF.

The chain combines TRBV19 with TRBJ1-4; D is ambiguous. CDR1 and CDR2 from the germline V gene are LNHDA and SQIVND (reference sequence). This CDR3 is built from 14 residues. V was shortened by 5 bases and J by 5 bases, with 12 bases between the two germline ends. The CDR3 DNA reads TGTGCCAGTAGTTCCACCGGGCGGAATGAAAAACTGTTTTTT. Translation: CASSSTGRNEKLFF.